One and the same sample provided the 10 T cell receptor beta chains below, sequenced in a study of Ad26.COV2.S vaccination and SARS-CoV-2 variants. Treatment described: around 19 received Ad26.COV2.S at low or high dose, single or two shots; roughly five received placebo; per-sample allocation not given. Day 63 after the first vaccine or placebo injection was the time point for sampling. Assay used: immunoSEQ multiplex PCR; TCRdb lists only in-frame clones, some missing. The repertoire includes around 450,000 clones, around 89% of them detected once, and 1.7% sits in the top ten. The specimen was peripheral blood, collected in a trial of Ad26.COV2.S vaccine versus placebo. The receptors here all came from a person aged 18 to 59 who received the Ad26.COV2.S COVID-19 vaccine or a placebo.

This rearrangement joins TRBV7-8 to TRBJ1-5; possible D gene TRBD1, 5 bases. This CDR3 contains 14 residues. CDR1 is SGHVS, CDR2 FQNEAQ, per germline. V was trimmed by 5 bases and J by 1 base, leaving 9 bases between them. The CDR3 is CASSLRDSNQPQHF. CDR3 nucleotides: TGTGCCAGCAGCCTGAGGGACAGCAATCAGCCCCAGCATTTT.

Comments on this clone: Within the sample, other DNA sequences also encode this same CDR3. J is TRBJ1-1 and V is TRBV11-2; D gene unclear. This CDR3 has 13 residues. V lost 1 base, J lost 5 bases, and 8 bases lay in between. Germline loops: CDR1 SGHAT, CDR2 FQNNGV. The CDR3 reads CASSLVSGTEAFF. The DNA for the CDR3 is TGTGCCAGCAGCTTAGTCTCGGGGACTGAAGCTTTCTTT.

Details on this clone: At the DNA level, this CDR3 is encoded by other sequences in the same sample as well. The chain recombines TRBV18 with TRBJ2-3; TRBD2 matches at 8 bases. J gave up 3 bases and V 3 bases, and 2 bases lay outside the gene matches. Per germline, CDR1 KGHSH and CDR2 LQKENI. There are 14 residues in the CDR3. CDR3 protein: CASSPQRGTDTQYF. The CDR3 DNA reads as TGTGCCAGCTCACCCCAGCGGGGGACAGATACGCAGTATTTT.

The CDR3 here is CASSRLAAYNEQFF. CDR3 in DNA: TGTGCCAGCAGCCGACTAGCGGCCTACAATGAGCAGTTCTTC. The chain is built from TRBV3-1 (or the pseudogene TRBV3-2) and TRBJ2-1; TRBD2 aligns across 9 bases. Germline lookup yields CDR1 LGHDT and CDR2 YNNKEL (reference sequence). Losses at the gene ends were 4 bases for V and 2 bases for J; bases not matched to a gene: 0. This CDR3 has 14 amino acids.

V usage is TRBV5-5 and J usage is TRBJ2-2; D unclear. CDR1 and CDR2 from the germline V gene are SGHKS and YYEKEE (reference sequence). Trimming took off 0 bases at V and 4 bases at J, with 7 bases between the two ends. This CDR3 has 14 amino acids. The CDR3 sequence: CASSLEDLTGELFF. CDR3 sequence (DNA): TGTGCCAGCAGCTTGGAGGACCTCACCGGGGAGCTGTTTTTT.

This clone has just a few counts. This chain joins TRBV9 and TRBJ1-1; D is perhaps TRBD1 (6 bases). V lost 0 bases to trimming and J lost 3 bases, with 12 bases between them. Per the germline V gene, CDR1 is SGDLS and CDR2 is YYNGEE. The CDR3 loop spans 15 amino acids. The CDR3 bases are TGTGCCAGCAGCGTAGTGGGGGCTGGGGACACTGAAGCTTTCTTT. Translated: CASSVVGAGDTEAFF.

The chain combines TRBV7-9 with TRBJ2-3, with TRBD1 matching 11 bases. This CDR3 comprises 16 residues. Unmatched junction bases numbered 9, after V lost 5 bases and J lost 5 bases. Germline loops: CDR1 SEHNR, CDR2 FQNEAQ (reference sequence). CDR3 loop: CASSPPDRGRVDTQYF. In DNA form, the CDR3 reads TGTGCCAGCAGCCCCCCGGACAGGGGGCGCGTAGATACGCAGTATTTT.

The chain has TRBV6-6 and TRBJ1-5, with 10 bases identical to TRBD1. The CDR3 sequence is 14 residues long. CDR1 and CDR2 (germline): MNHNY, SVGAGI (reference sequence). Unmatched junction bases numbered 4, after V lost 5 bases and J lost 6 bases. Written as DNA, the CDR3 is TGTGCCAGCAGTGACAGGGGGCCCGGTCAGCCCCAGCATTTT. Translation gives CASSDRGPGQPQHF.

A single count supports this clone. The chain employs TRBV7-5 and TRBJ2-7. TRBV7-5 is classified as a pseudogene. The CDR3 totals 16 residues. CDR3 region: CARSLGGTPVSFEQYF. The DNA of the CDR3 is TGTGCCAGAAGCTTAGGTGGCACACCCGTGAGTTTCGAGCAGTACTTC.

The chain uses TRBV5-5 and TRBJ1-2, with D perhaps TRBD1 (5 bases). Germline V gene data show CDR1 as SGHKS and CDR2 as YYEKEE (reference sequence). This CDR3 has 13 amino acids. Between the trimmed V and J ends, which lost 0 bases and 7 bases, there was a span of 10 bases. CDR3 DNA sequence: TGTGCCAGCAGCTTGGGCGGGGGTCGTGGCTACACCTTC. Its protein is CASSLGGGRGYTF.